This TCR beta chain was captured in a study of T cell repertoires in cytomegalovirus infection. Study in general: CMV epitopes used comprised recently identified HLA-C-restricted ones and well-studied HLA-B-restricted ones. Indicated by public TCR beta signatures were CMV infection and matching HLA type. Study-level results: Predominance within the ex vivo response was attributable to HLA-C-restricted CMV-specific TCR beta clonotypes. Totalled public TCR beta family frequency picked out people who carried CMV plus the relevant HLA.

From the reads, TCRdb called clonotypes with MiXCR, one entry per CDR3 protein. The sample records approximately 310,000 distinct CDR3 sequences, roughly 25% being singletons. Trimming left V 0 bases short and J 4 bases short, with 13 bases between. CDR1 and CDR2 (germline): DFQATT, SNEGSKA (reference sequence). This CDR3 has 15 residues. Worth noting for this clonotype: Its antigen remains unknown.

This receptor was taken from a human donor in good health (CMV status not recorded). Some clones in this sample may be carry-over from other donors' samples. Sample: cultured PBMCs, taken from culture after CMV antigen stimulation. The V call is TRBV20-1, the J call TRBJ2-1; D is perhaps TRBD2 (6 bases). The CDR3 protein is CSARDASGRYNEQFF. The CDR3 DNA is TGCAGTGCTAGAGATGCAAGCGGGCGTTACAATGAGCAGTTCTTC.